These T cell receptor beta chains were read from a single sample in a study of control samples from healthy donors and cancer patients. Some clones are missing from TCRdb's copy, which holds only in-frame ones; the method was immunoSEQ multiplex PCR. The table lists 150,000 to 200,000 clones. What was sequenced was blood. The receptors shown here come from a woman aged 25 to 45 in good health. Each CDR3 is given with its conserved first and last residue. Fields, in order: D gene, V gene, J gene, CDR3 protein, CDR3 DNA. A D gene is named only where the DNA matches it firmly.

d_call: -
v_call: TRBV5-1
j_call: TRBJ1-1
cdr3_aa: CASSLQGTGTEAFF
cdr3_nt: TGCGCCAGCAGCTTACAGGGAACGGGGACTGAAGCTTTCTTT

d_call: TRBD1
v_call: TRBV5-1
j_call: TRBJ2-1
cdr3_aa: CASSLRDSPYNEQFF
cdr3_nt: TGCGCCAGCAGCTTGAGGGACAGCCCATACAATGAGCAGTTCTTC

d_call: TRBD1
v_call: TRBV19
j_call: TRBJ1-5
cdr3_aa: CASSIDRGQNQPQHF
cdr3_nt: TGTGCCAGTAGTATAGACAGGGGGCAGAATCAGCCCCAGCATTTT

d_call: -
v_call: TRBV19
j_call: TRBJ1-1
cdr3_aa: CASRGRGTGNTEAFF
cdr3_nt: TGTGCCAGTAGGGGAAGGGGGACGGGGAACACTGAAGCTTTCTTT

d_call: -
v_call: TRBV7-9
j_call: TRBJ2-5
cdr3_aa: CASTLDRRETQYF
cdr3_nt: TGTGCCAGCACCTTAGACAGACGAGAGACCCAGTACTTC

d_call: TRBD2
v_call: TRBV7-9
j_call: TRBJ2-3
cdr3_aa: CASSYTGLAGGRSDTQYF
cdr3_nt: TGTGCCAGCAGCTACACGGGACTAGCGGGGGGGCGCTCAGATACGCAGTATTTT

d_call: TRBD1
v_call: TRBV28
j_call: TRBJ1-1
cdr3_aa: CASSLSGQGATEAFF
cdr3_nt: TGTGCCAGCAGTTTATCCGGCCAGGGGGCAACGGAAGCTTTCTTT

d_call: TRBD1
v_call: TRBV5-3
j_call: TRBJ2-1
cdr3_aa: CARSFSKGQEGIEQFF
cdr3_nt: TGTGCCAGAAGCTTTAGTAAAGGACAGGAAGGGATTGAGCAGTTCTTC

d_call: -
v_call: TRBV6-4
j_call: TRBJ2-5
cdr3_aa: CASSRDVQETQYF
cdr3_nt: TGTGCCAGCAGTCGGGATGTCCAAGAGACCCAGTACTTC

d_call: TRBD1
v_call: TRBV28
j_call: TRBJ1-1
cdr3_aa: CASRFTGGSKVTEAFF
cdr3_nt: TGTGCCAGCAGGTTCACAGGGGGCTCAAAGGTCACTGAAGCTTTCTTT

d_call: -
v_call: TRBV11-1
j_call: TRBJ1-3
cdr3_aa: CASSSRGNGNTIYF
cdr3_nt: TGTGCCAGCAGTTCCCGAGGCAATGGAAACACCATATATTTT

d_call: -
v_call: TRBV14
j_call: TRBJ2-1
cdr3_aa: CASSQGWDEQFF
cdr3_nt: TGTGCCAGCAGCCAAGGGTGGGATGAGCAGTTCTTC

d_call: -
v_call: TRBV15
j_call: TRBJ1-4
cdr3_aa: CATSAPSGRANEKLFF
cdr3_nt: TGTGCCACCAGCGCTCCATCAGGGAGGGCTAATGAAAAACTGTTTTTT

d_call: TRBD1
v_call: TRBV19
j_call: TRBJ1-4
cdr3_aa: CASSIIPDRARDEKLFF
cdr3_nt: TGTGCCAGTAGTATCATCCCGGACAGGGCGCGGGATGAAAAACTGTTTTTT

d_call: -
v_call: TRBV9
j_call: TRBJ2-7
cdr3_aa: CASSVSATAPYEQYF
cdr3_nt: TGTGCCAGCAGCGTGTCGGCGACGGCCCCGTACGAGCAGTACTTC

d_call: TRBD1
v_call: TRBV10-3
j_call: TRBJ1-2
cdr3_aa: CAISDSTGGDGYTF
cdr3_nt: TGTGCCATCAGTGACTCGACAGGGGGAGATGGCTACACCTTC

d_call: -
v_call: TRBV24-1
j_call: TRBJ1-1
cdr3_aa: CATSDSGRGLVTEAFF
cdr3_nt: TGTGCCACCAGTGACTCCGGCCGGGGCCTGGTTACTGAAGCTTTCTTT

d_call: TRBD1
v_call: TRBV27
j_call: TRBJ2-7
cdr3_aa: CASSRGTGISEQYF
cdr3_nt: TGTGCCAGCAGCCGAGGGACAGGGATTTCCGAGCAGTACTTC

d_call: TRBD1
v_call: TRBV5-1
j_call: TRBJ2-2
cdr3_aa: CASSLGPDRAAGELFF
cdr3_nt: TGCGCCAGCAGCTTGGGCCCCGACAGGGCGGCCGGGGAGCTGTTTTTT

d_call: -
v_call: TRBV6-1
j_call: TRBJ1-3
cdr3_aa: CASSALGRVKSGNTIYF
cdr3_nt: TGTGCCAGCAGTGCGTTGGGCAGGGTGAAATCTGGAAACACCATATATTTT

d_call: -
v_call: TRBV6-5
j_call: TRBJ2-1
cdr3_aa: CASTSGRGRNEQFF
cdr3_nt: TGTGCCAGCACCTCAGGAAGGGGTAGGAATGAGCAGTTCTTC

d_call: -
v_call: TRBV5-1
j_call: TRBJ2-3
cdr3_aa: CASSLGDSTDTQYF
cdr3_nt: TGCGCCAGCAGCTTGGGCGACAGCACAGATACGCAGTATTTT

d_call: -
v_call: TRBV5-1
j_call: TRBJ1-1
cdr3_aa: CASSPREGSTEAFF
cdr3_nt: TGCGCCAGCAGCCCCAGGGAGGGGAGCACTGAAGCTTTCTTT

d_call: -
v_call: TRBV28
j_call: TRBJ2-3
cdr3_aa: CATGLTSTDTQYF
cdr3_nt: TGTGCCACCGGACTAACTAGCACAGATACGCAGTATTTT

d_call: -
v_call: TRBV5-8
j_call: TRBJ1-2
cdr3_aa: CAGSFGRNYGYTF
cdr3_nt: TGTGCCGGCAGCTTTGGCAGGAACTATGGCTACACCTTC

d_call: -
v_call: TRBV2
j_call: TRBJ1-4
cdr3_aa: CASSGIRRSGAKLFF
cdr3_nt: TGTGCCAGCAGTGGAATCCGGAGATCCGGCGCAAAACTGTTTTTT

d_call: -
v_call: TRBV10-3
j_call: TRBJ1-5
cdr3_aa: CAISEGAGELNQPQHF
cdr3_nt: TGTGCCATCAGTGAGGGGGCGGGGGAGTTGAATCAGCCCCAGCATTTT

d_call: -
v_call: TRBV19
j_call: TRBJ1-1
cdr3_aa: CASSMTWRLNTEAFF
cdr3_nt: TGTGCCAGTAGTATGACGTGGCGGTTGAACACTGAAGCTTTCTTT

d_call: TRBD2
v_call: TRBV20-1
j_call: TRBJ2-7
cdr3_aa: CSASGERGALSETYEQYF
cdr3_nt: TGCAGTGCTAGTGGTGAGCGGGGGGCCCTTTCAGAAACCTACGAGCAGTACTTC

d_call: -
v_call: TRBV6-2/TRBV6-3
j_call: TRBJ1-2
cdr3_aa: CASSYIGQPDNYGYTF
cdr3_nt: TGTGCCAGCAGTTACATCGGACAGCCTGATAACTATGGCTACACCTTC

d_call: -
v_call: TRBV28
j_call: TRBJ1-1
cdr3_aa: CASSSPGAFEAFF
cdr3_nt: TGTGCCAGCAGTTCCCCCGGGGCTTTTGAAGCTTTCTTT

d_call: -
v_call: TRBV12-3/TRBV12-4
j_call: TRBJ1-3
cdr3_aa: CASRDTLGNTIYF
cdr3_nt: TGTGCCAGCAGAGATACACTTGGAAACACCATATATTTT

d_call: TRBD2
v_call: TRBV7-9
j_call: TRBJ2-7
cdr3_aa: CASSWGLAGGYEQYF
cdr3_nt: TGTGCCAGCAGCTGGGGACTAGCGGGGGGATACGAGCAGTACTTC

d_call: -
v_call: TRBV25-1
j_call: TRBJ2-1
cdr3_aa: CAISQGSYNEQFF
cdr3_nt: TGTGCCATCTCACAGGGCTCCTACAATGAGCAGTTCTTC

d_call: -
v_call: TRBV15
j_call: TRBJ1-1
cdr3_aa: CATSRDWETTEAFF
cdr3_nt: TGTGCCACCAGCAGAGATTGGGAAACTACTGAAGCTTTCTTT

d_call: -
v_call: TRBV6-5
j_call: TRBJ1-1
cdr3_aa: CASSYKAGRAAFF
cdr3_nt: TGTGCCAGCAGTTACAAGGCAGGGAGGGCTGCTTTCTTT

d_call: -
v_call: TRBV18
j_call: TRBJ1-1
cdr3_aa: CASSRANTEAFF
cdr3_nt: TGTGCCAGCTCACGGGCGAACACTGAAGCTTTCTTT

d_call: TRBD1
v_call: TRBV10-2
j_call: TRBJ1-2
cdr3_aa: CASRPGQGTGGYTF
cdr3_nt: TGCGCCAGCAGACCAGGACAGGGTACAGGGGGCTACACCTTC

d_call: -
v_call: TRBV7-9
j_call: TRBJ1-1
cdr3_aa: CASSLEGTANTEAFF
cdr3_nt: TGTGCCAGCAGCTTAGAGGGTACGGCGAACACTGAAGCTTTCTTT

d_call: -
v_call: TRBV30
j_call: TRBJ1-1
cdr3_aa: CAWARTDTEAFF
cdr3_nt: TGTGCCTGGGCTAGGACAGACACTGAAGCTTTCTTT

d_call: TRBD1
v_call: TRBV5-1
j_call: TRBJ2-7
cdr3_aa: CASSFAGTGDEQYF
cdr3_nt: TGCGCCAGCAGCTTCGCCGGGACAGGGGACGAGCAGTACTTC

d_call: TRBD1
v_call: TRBV4-1
j_call: TRBJ1-4
cdr3_aa: CASSQVGTGVATNEKLFF
cdr3_nt: TGCGCCAGCAGCCAAGTAGGGACAGGGGTAGCAACTAATGAAAAACTGTTTTTT

d_call: -
v_call: TRBV2
j_call: TRBJ1-4
cdr3_aa: CASSRRINEKLFF
cdr3_nt: TGTGCCAGCAGTCGACGGATTAATGAAAAACTGTTTTTT

d_call: -
v_call: TRBV4-3
j_call: TRBJ1-2
cdr3_aa: CASSQDYLYNYGYTF
cdr3_nt: TGCGCCAGCAGCCAAGATTATTTGTATAACTATGGCTACACCTTC

d_call: TRBD2
v_call: TRBV5-8
j_call: TRBJ2-5
cdr3_aa: CASSLWEGETQYF
cdr3_nt: TGTGCCAGCAGCTTGTGGGAGGGCGAGACCCAGTACTTC

d_call: -
v_call: TRBV28
j_call: TRBJ1-6
cdr3_aa: CASSLRGPYNSPLHF
cdr3_nt: TGTGCCAGCAGTTTGCGAGGGCCCTATAATTCACCCCTCCACTTT

d_call: TRBD1
v_call: TRBV29-1
j_call: TRBJ1-5
cdr3_aa: CSVGQGGNQPQHF
cdr3_nt: TGCAGCGTAGGACAGGGGGGCAATCAGCCCCAGCATTTT

d_call: -
v_call: TRBV24-1
j_call: TRBJ1-2
cdr3_aa: CATSDSELGYGYTF
cdr3_nt: TGTGCCACCAGTGATTCTGAATTAGGCTATGGCTACACCTTC

d_call: -
v_call: TRBV12-3/TRBV12-4
j_call: TRBJ1-1
cdr3_aa: CASSPQGNTEAFF
cdr3_nt: TGTGCCAGCAGCCCGCAGGGGAACACTGAAGCTTTCTTT

d_call: -
v_call: TRBV5-8
j_call: TRBJ2-1
cdr3_aa: CASSTLFGQHEQFF
cdr3_nt: TGTGCCAGCAGCACCTTATTCGGACAGCATGAGCAGTTCTTC

d_call: TRBD1
v_call: TRBV5-6
j_call: TRBJ1-4
cdr3_aa: CASSLAIGQGAINEKLFF
cdr3_nt: TGTGCCAGCAGCTTGGCCATCGGACAGGGGGCGATAAATGAAAAACTGTTTTTT

d_call: TRBD1
v_call: TRBV7-2
j_call: TRBJ1-1
cdr3_aa: CASSLIPGQASTEAFF
cdr3_nt: TGTGCCAGCAGCTTAATTCCCGGACAGGCCAGCACTGAAGCTTTCTTT

d_call: -
v_call: TRBV4-1
j_call: TRBJ1-2
cdr3_aa: CASSQIGGALYGYTF
cdr3_nt: TGCGCCAGCAGCCAAATAGGGGGTGCGCTTTATGGCTACACCTTC

d_call: -
v_call: TRBV6-5
j_call: TRBJ1-5
cdr3_aa: CASRGAGLQPQHF
cdr3_nt: TGTGCCAGCAGGGGGGCAGGATTGCAGCCCCAGCATTTT

d_call: -
v_call: TRBV27
j_call: TRBJ1-5
cdr3_aa: CASSLWAGNQPQHF
cdr3_nt: TGTGCCAGCAGTTTATGGGCAGGGAACCAGCCCCAGCATTTT

d_call: TRBD2
v_call: TRBV5-4
j_call: TRBJ2-2
cdr3_aa: CASSTGLAGGTGELFF
cdr3_nt: TGTGCCAGCAGCACGGGACTAGCGGGGGGGACCGGGGAGCTGTTTTTT

d_call: -
v_call: TRBV15
j_call: TRBJ1-1
cdr3_aa: CATSHGQRNTEAFF
cdr3_nt: TGTGCCACCAGCCATGGACAGCGCAACACTGAAGCTTTCTTT

d_call: -
v_call: TRBV5-8
j_call: TRBJ2-2
cdr3_aa: CASSLGMTAGELFF
cdr3_nt: TGTGCCAGCAGCTTGGGCATGACAGCCGGGGAGCTGTTTTTT

d_call: TRBD1
v_call: TRBV4-3
j_call: TRBJ1-5
cdr3_aa: CASSQDTQGAGQPQHF
cdr3_nt: TGCGCCAGCAGCCAAGATACGCAGGGGGCTGGTCAGCCCCAGCATTTT

d_call: TRBD1
v_call: TRBV9
j_call: TRBJ1-2
cdr3_aa: CASSVVGQPYGYTF
cdr3_nt: TGTGCCAGCAGCGTAGTGGGACAGCCCTATGGCTACACCTTC